The 26 T cell receptor beta chains below all came from one sample that was sequenced in a study of T cells in Graves' hyperthyroidism and ophthalmopathy. Amplification yielded TCR beta CDR3 regions, with RNA transcripts as the source. The primer set for the first-round RT-PCR of the TCR CDR3 was HTBI. TCRdb processed the multiplex PCR reads anew with MiXCR; each CDR3 protein has one entry. The table records roughly 510,000 distinct CDR3 sequences, less than 25% of them present only once. The sample consisted of blood. Every receptor here comes from a man younger than 30 with Graves' hyperthyroidism.

This clonotype came up a few times. The J gene is TRBJ2-5, the V gene TRBV5-1; possibly TRBD1 for D (6 bases). In germline, CDR1 is SGHRS, CDR2 YFSETQ. This CDR3 has 15 residues. The V end lost 0 bases, the J end lost 4 bases, and 13 bases lay between the germline ends. In DNA form, the CDR3 reads TGCGCCAGCAGCTTGGACCCGTTGGACAGAGAGACCCAGTACTTC. Translation: CASSLDPLDRETQYF.

In this sample, this clonotype turned up many times. This chain joins TRBV6-5 and TRBJ1-1; TRBD1 is a possible D gene (6 bases). Germline CDR1 and CDR2: MNHEY and SVGAGI. V gave up 4 bases and J gave up 2 bases, with 14 bases separating them. CDR3 length: 15 amino acids. CDR3 sequence reads: CASSSGTTHNTEAFF. In nucleotides, the CDR3 is TGTGCCAGCAGTTCCGGGACAACCCACAACACTGAAGCTTTCTTT.

The sample holds many counts of this clonotype. The rearrangement joins TRBV12-3 or TRBV12-4 to TRBJ2-7; D is perhaps TRBD2 (6 bases). The germline V and J ends were trimmed by 5 bases and 7 bases, with 21 bases remaining between them. The CDR3 length is 15 residues. For the CDR3, the DNA is TGTGCCAGCAGTCCCCGGGCCGCTCGGGCGGGGGAGCAGTACTTC. Encoded protein: CASSPRAARAGEQYF.

Concerning this clonotype: A much larger clone is a single base away; this may be a read error. The chain employs TRBV29-1 and TRBJ1-1; D possibly corresponds to TRBD1 (5 bases). The V gene's germline CDR1 is SQVTM and CDR2 ANQGSEA. This CDR3 is 15 amino acids long. CDR3 loop: CSFEDGRTPYTEAFF. The CDR3 DNA is TGCAGCTTTGAAGATGGGCGGACACCGTACACTGAAGCTTTCTTT.

This chain uses TRBV30 with TRBJ1-5, with 9 nucleotides matching TRBD1. This CDR3 region has 15 residues. Germline values: CDR1 GTSNPN, CDR2 SVGIG (reference sequence). The junction had 4 bases not matched to a gene; V was cut back by 3 bases and J by 1 base. The DNA for the CDR3 is TGTGCCTGGAGCTCCGGGACAGGGAGCAATCAGCCCCAGCATTTT. Protein sequence: CAWSSGTGSNQPQHF.

This clonotype has a count of ten or more. The V gene is TRBV12-3 or TRBV12-4, the J gene TRBJ1-1; TRBD1 might be the D (5 bases). The V and J ends lost 3 bases and 10 bases respectively, with 15 bases between them. This CDR3 spans 13 amino acids. The CDR3 nucleotides are TGTGCCAGCAGTTTCGTAAACGACCAGGGAGCTTTCTTT. Amino acids: CASSFVNDQGAFF.

This clonotype was detected only a few times. The chain couples TRBV11-2 to TRBJ2-4, with 9 bases that match TRBD2. The J segment lost 9 bases and the V segment lost 6 bases, leaving 3 bases of the junction unmatched. The V gene's germline CDR1 is SGHAT and CDR2 FQNNGV. This CDR3 spans 12 amino acids. In DNA form, the CDR3 reads TGTGCCAGCAGAGGGACTAGCAGCATTCAGTACTTC. Protein product: CASRGTSSIQYF.

This clonotype was seen more than once but under ten times. This chain uses TRBV4-1 with TRBJ1-2; the D gene is possibly TRBD1 (5 bases). CDR3 length equals 15 residues. Trimming removed 2 bases from V and 8 bases from J, with 18 bases in between. The germline V gene has CDR1 MGHRA and CDR2 YSYEKL. CDR3 in amino acids: CASSQLLGLRGGYTF. CDR3 coding DNA: TGCGCCAGCAGCCAACTACTCGGACTTAGGGGAGGCTACACCTTC.

The table lists this clonotype with many counts. The rearrangement joins TRBV28 to TRBJ1-1; D possibly corresponds to TRBD1 (6 bases). V lost 4 bases and J lost 2, with 23 bases in between. The CDR3 length is 18 residues. The germline V gene has CDR1 MDHEN and CDR2 SYDVKM. In nucleotides, the CDR3 is TGTGCCAGCAGTTCCTTCGTCAAGGGCAGGGGACTCAACACTGAAGCTTTCTTT. It is translated as CASSSFVKGRGLNTEAFF.

About this clonotype: Given a much more abundant clone one base away, this may be a read error. The chain combines TRBV6-5 with TRBJ2-5, with D tentatively TRBD2 (7 bases). The CDR3 consists of 16 residues. CDR1 and CDR2 from the germline V gene are MNHEY and SVGAGI. Trimming removed 3 bases from V and 7 bases from J, with 21 bases in between. CDR3 in amino acids: CASSYIWATGRGTQYF. The CDR3 nucleotides are TGTGCCAGCAGTTATATATGGGCCACAGGGAGGGGGACCCAGTACTTC.

This clonotype was seen only once. This chain connects TRBV6-2 or TRBV6-3 to TRBJ1-5; D gene unclear. Trimming shortened V by 7 bases and J by 6 bases, and 16 bases separated the two germline ends. The CDR3 totals 14 residues. Germline V gives CDR1 MNHEY, CDR2 SVGEGT. The CDR3: CASTGLSPLQPQHF. The DNA for the CDR3 is TGTGCCAGCACGGGATTGTCCCCCCTTCAGCCCCAGCATTTT.

This clonotype was seen ten or more times. The V gene is TRBV30, the J gene TRBJ2-4; D remains unclear. Germline lookup yields CDR1 GTSNPN and CDR2 SVGIG (reference sequence). This CDR3 region has 13 residues. Trimming took off 1 base at V and 3 bases at J, with 7 bases between the two ends. This CDR3 reads CAWSGGVKNIQYF. The DNA for the CDR3 is TGTGCCTGGAGTGGTGGAGTCAAAAACATTCAGTACTTC.

This clonotype was seen many times. The chain joins TRBV19 to TRBJ2-7; possible D gene TRBD1, 6 bases. From germline, CDR1 is LNHDA and CDR2 SQIVND (reference sequence). Deletions cut 3 bases from V and 5 bases from J, with 11 bases between. This CDR3 contains 13 residues. The CDR3 reads CASSMGRGDEQYF. In DNA form, the CDR3 reads TGTGCCAGTAGTATGGGCAGGGGAGACGAGCAGTACTTC. Complete variable domain (other parts from reference TRBV19 and TRBJ2-7): DGGITQSPKYLFRKEGQNVTLSCEQNLNHDAMYWYRQDPGQGLRLIYYSQIVNDFQKGDIAEGYSVSREKKESFPLTVTSAQKNPTAFYLCASSMGRGDEQYFGPGTRLTVT.

This clonotype was detected many times. The chain recombines TRBV27 with TRBJ2-2; D is unclear. This CDR3 has 13 amino acids. V was pared by 8 bases and J by 5 bases, with 12 bases between. Germline V gene data show CDR1 as MNHEY and CDR2 as SMNVEV (reference sequence). The CDR3 protein is CASAPLGTGELFF. In nucleotides, the CDR3 is TGTGCCAGCGCCCCTCTAGGGACCGGGGAGCTGTTTTTT.

The chain joins TRBV5-4 to TRBJ2-5; D is ambiguous. CDR3 length: 14 residues. V shed 4 bases and J shed 1 base, with 11 bases lying between them. CDR1 is SGHNT, CDR2 YYREEE, per germline (reference sequence). Here the CDR3 DNA reads TGTGCCAGCAGCAACCCTGGACGCCAAGAGACCCAGTACTTC. Protein product: CASSNPGRQETQYF.

V usage is TRBV4-1 and J usage is TRBJ1-5, with D tentatively TRBD1 (5 bases). In germline, CDR1 is MGHRA, CDR2 YSYEKL. The CDR3 runs to 18 residues. V was shortened by 2 bases and J by 1 base, with 18 bases between the two germline ends. The CDR3 sequence is CASSQYPRDPGSNQPQHF. CDR3 sequence (DNA): TGCGCCAGCAGCCAATACCCTCGGGACCCGGGGAGCAATCAGCCCCAGCATTTT.

For this clonotype: A much larger clone is a single base away; this may be a read error. Without the conserved terminal phenylalanine or tryptophan, this CDR3 likely stems from a read error. This sequence joins TRBV11-2 and TRBJ1-3; tentatively, D is TRBD1 (6 bases). The germline gives CDR1 SGHAT, CDR2 FQNNGV. V dropped 5 bases and J dropped 0 bases, with 14 bases sitting between them. CDR3 length equals 16 residues. CDR3 sequence (DNA): TGTGCCAGCAGCAACAGGGACGGCGCCTCTGGAAACACCATATATGTT. This gives the protein CASSNRDGASGNTIYV.

This clonotype was seen many times. The chain employs TRBV11-2 and TRBJ2-5; D not resolved. CDR3 length: 14 residues. Trimming cost V 2 bases and J 1 base, with 8 bases left between them. In germline, CDR1 is SGHAT, CDR2 FQNNGV. This CDR3 reads CASSLRALQETQYF. In DNA form, the CDR3 reads TGTGCCAGCAGCTTACGGGCACTCCAAGAGACCCAGTACTTC.

This clonotype was seen ten or more times. The V gene is TRBV25-1, the J gene TRBJ1-1; D is perhaps TRBD1 (5 bases). The length of the CDR3 is 12 residues. Germline CDR1 MGHDK, CDR2 SYGVNS. V lost 10 bases and J 5 bases, leaving 14 bases between the germline ends. CDR3: CATGADGTEAFF. CDR3 in DNA: TGTGCCACCGGGGCTGATGGGACTGAAGCTTTCTTT.

There are many counts of this clonotype. The chain employs TRBV27 and TRBJ2-7, with D tentatively TRBD1 (6 bases). The germline CDR1 and CDR2 sequences are MNHEY and SMNVEV (reference sequence). The CDR3 runs 15 residues. Trimming pared 3 bases from V and 4 bases from J, leaving 16 bases between. CDR3 sequence reads: CASSFIPGTTYEQYF. Here the CDR3 DNA reads TGTGCCAGCAGTTTTATTCCCGGGACAACGTACGAGCAGTACTTC.

This clonotype has a count of ten or more. V is TRBV28 and J is TRBJ2-6; TRBD2 matches at 11 bases. CDR1 and CDR2 from the germline V gene are MDHEN and SYDVKM. The V gene end was trimmed by 4 bases and the J gene end by 4 bases; junction bases not matched to a gene: 9. This CDR3 has 18 amino acids. The CDR3 region is CASSSNSGGATGANVLTF. The CDR3 coding sequence is TGTGCCAGCAGTTCAAATAGCGGGGGGGCCACCGGGGCCAACGTCCTGACTTTC.

This clonotype was observed at least ten times. The chain links TRBV11-2 to TRBJ2-7, with 10 bases matching TRBD1. The CDR3 is 15 amino acids. CDR1 is SGHAT and CDR2 is FQNNGV in the germline V gene. V was pared by 4 bases and J by 4 bases, with 7 bases of the junction left unmatched. The CDR3 DNA reads TGTGCCAGCAGCTCACCAAAGGGACAGGGGTACGAGCAGTACTTC. Amino acid sequence: CASSSPKGQGYEQYF.

This chain links TRBV6-2 or TRBV6-3 with TRBJ2-5, with 8 bases aligning to TRBD1. CDR1 is MNHEY and CDR2 is SVGEGT in the germline V gene. CDR3 size: 14 residues. Germline trimming cut 4 bases from V and 5 bases from J; bases unmatched to any gene: 6. The CDR3 DNA reads TGTGCCAGCAGTTGGTCAGGGGGCCTGGAGACCCAGTACTTC. Translating it yields CASSWSGGLETQYF.

At least ten counts were recorded for this clonotype. J is TRBJ1-2 and V is TRBV12-3 or TRBV12-4; TRBD1 matches at 7 bases. This CDR3 is built from 12 residues. The ends lost 6 bases at V and 4 bases at J; junction bases unmatched: 2. CDR3 in DNA: TGTGCCAGCAGGACAGGGTTCTATGGCTACACCTTC. Residues: CASRTGFYGYTF.

This clonotype was seen at least ten times. This chain uses TRBV6-1 with TRBJ1-3; D gene uncertain. The V gene's germline CDR1 is MNHNS and CDR2 SASEGT. The V end lost 8 bases, the J end lost 0 bases, and 8 bases lay between the germline ends. There are 13 residues in the CDR3. In DNA form, the CDR3 reads TGTGCCAGCGCCGAAGCCTCTGGAAACACCATATATTTT. It specifies CASAEASGNTIYF.

This rearrangement joins TRBV12-3 or TRBV12-4 to TRBJ1-1; D is ambiguous. This CDR3 has 14 amino acids. Trimming removed 3 bases from V and 1 base from J, with 9 bases in between. The CDR3 loop reads CASSLDFGNTEAFF. CDR3 sequence (DNA): TGTGCCAGCAGTTTGGACTTCGGGAACACTGAAGCTTTCTTT.